This T cell receptor (beta chain) was retrieved from a study of spatial heterogeneity in lung cancer. At the level of the study: Each time, sequencing found more beta-chain sequences than alpha-chain sequences. TCR and UMI combinations that were unique each appeared, on average, more than ten times in raw reads. Whole-study results and caveats: Mutation tallies in tumors tracked expanded intratumoral alpha and beta TCR counts.

The CDR3 runs 14 residues. Germline V gene lookup returns CDR1 MNHEY and CDR2 SMNVEV (reference sequence). V lost 4 bases to trimming and J lost 6 bases; unmatched junction nucleotides: 7. This clonotype has a count of ten or more. What it binds is not known. Every cDNA TCR molecule received its own unique molecular identifier. TCRdb itself ran the 5' RACE reads through MiXCR, one entry per CDR3 protein. The sample shows roughly 9,000 distinct CDR3 sequences, 5% of them seen only once. Time point described: sample taken at primary tumor resection. Samples were donated by 72 untreated early-stage non-small cell lung cancer patients.

The specimen was lung tumor tissue, collected at surgery. This receptor was obtained from a female donor with early-stage non-small cell lung cancer. The rearrangement uses TRBV27 and TRBJ2-3, with TRBD1 identical over 7 bases. CDR3 sequence: CASSSPGQRDTQYF. The CDR3 nucleotides read TGTGCCAGCAGTTCCCCGGGACAGCGGGATACGCAGTATTTT.